The clone carrying this T cell receptor beta chain showed up just a few times. Produced via immunoSEQ multiplex PCR; TCRdb's table is partial and in-frame only. The table records about 2.3 million clones, 90% to 95% of them present only once. This entry comes from a study of shared clonotypes between healthy human individuals. V shed 4 bases and J shed 1 base, with 12 bases lying between them. CDR1 is SGHKS, CDR2 YYEKEE, per germline (reference sequence). The CDR3 has 15 residues. This chain links TRBV5-5 with TRBJ1-5; TRBD1 might be the D (5 bases). This TCR was recovered from a man between 18 and 35 years old in good health. Some clones in this sample may be carry-over from other donors' samples. The sequencing sample was made of naive CD4+ T cells from PBMCs. Subset indicated: CD45RA+ positively selected. CDR3 bases: TGTGCCAGCAGCCCGGGGGAATGGAGCAATCAGCCCCAGCATTTT. Translating it yields CASSPGEWSNQPQHF.